This TCR beta chain stems from a study of T cell responses to AZD1222 COVID-19 vaccine. General observations from the study: Donor demographics were predominantly white British with a female majority; clonal diversity may be underestimated. Repertoire samples came only from after the peak T cell response. Spike-specific TCR breadth rose after two AZD1222 doses, and depth rose as well.

The assay was immunoSEQ multiplex PCR, and TCRdb's table has in-frame clones only and misses some. The data hold around 150,000 clones, with roughly nine tenths observed a single time. CDR1 is MNHEY and CDR2 is SVGEGT in the germline V gene. Trimming pared 0 bases from V and 0 bases from J, leaving 5 bases between. CDR3 length equals 14 residues. A word on this clone: Its antigen is as yet unknown.

The sequenced sample was peripheral blood, obtained on day 0 of MenACWY control vaccination. The chain is built from TRBV6-2 or TRBV6-3 and TRBJ1-1, with no clear D. This TCR came from an adult in good health. CDR3 sequence: CASSYSKMNTEAFF. In DNA form, the CDR3 reads TGTGCCAGCAGTTACTCGAAGATGAACACTGAAGCTTTCTTT.